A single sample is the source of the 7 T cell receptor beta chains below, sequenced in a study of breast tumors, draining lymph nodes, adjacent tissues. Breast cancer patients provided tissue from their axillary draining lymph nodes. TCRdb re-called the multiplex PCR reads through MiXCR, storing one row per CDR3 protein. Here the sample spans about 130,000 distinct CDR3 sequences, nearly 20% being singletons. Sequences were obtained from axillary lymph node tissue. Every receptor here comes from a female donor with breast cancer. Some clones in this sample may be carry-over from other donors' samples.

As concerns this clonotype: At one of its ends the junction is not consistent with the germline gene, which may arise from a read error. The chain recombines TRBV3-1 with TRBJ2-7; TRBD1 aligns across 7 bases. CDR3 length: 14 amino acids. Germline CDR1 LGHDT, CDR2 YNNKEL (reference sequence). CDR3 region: CASGQEGGPYEQYF. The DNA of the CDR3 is TGTGCCAGCGGCCAAGAAGGGGGCCCCTACGAGCAGTACTTC.

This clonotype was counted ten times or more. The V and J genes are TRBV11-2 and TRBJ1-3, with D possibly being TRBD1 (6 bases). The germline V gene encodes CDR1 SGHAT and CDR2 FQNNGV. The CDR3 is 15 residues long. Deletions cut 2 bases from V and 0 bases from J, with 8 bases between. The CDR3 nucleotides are TGTGCCAGCAGCTTAACGGACAGCTCTGGAAACACCATATATTTT. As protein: CASSLTDSSGNTIYF.

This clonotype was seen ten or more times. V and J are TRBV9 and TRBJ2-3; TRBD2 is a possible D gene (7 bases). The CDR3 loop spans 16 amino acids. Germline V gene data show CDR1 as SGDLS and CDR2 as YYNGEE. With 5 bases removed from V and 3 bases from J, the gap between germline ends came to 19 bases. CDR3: CASSPRRGGPTDTQYF. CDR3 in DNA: TGTGCCAGCAGTCCCCGGAGGGGGGGGCCAACAGATACGCAGTATTTT.

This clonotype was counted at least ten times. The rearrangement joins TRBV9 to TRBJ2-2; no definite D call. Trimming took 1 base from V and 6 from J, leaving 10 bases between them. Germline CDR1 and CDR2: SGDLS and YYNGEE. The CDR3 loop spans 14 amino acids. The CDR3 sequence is CASSVISEAGELFF. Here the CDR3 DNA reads TGTGCCAGCAGCGTAATATCGGAAGCCGGGGAGCTGTTTTTT.

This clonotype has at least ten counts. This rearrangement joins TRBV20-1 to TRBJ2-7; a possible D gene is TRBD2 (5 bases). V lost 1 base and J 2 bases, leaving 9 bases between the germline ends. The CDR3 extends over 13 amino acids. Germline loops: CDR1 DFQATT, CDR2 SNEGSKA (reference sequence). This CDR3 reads CSARGTPTYEQYF. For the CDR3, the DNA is TGCAGTGCTAGAGGGACTCCAACCTACGAGCAGTACTTC.

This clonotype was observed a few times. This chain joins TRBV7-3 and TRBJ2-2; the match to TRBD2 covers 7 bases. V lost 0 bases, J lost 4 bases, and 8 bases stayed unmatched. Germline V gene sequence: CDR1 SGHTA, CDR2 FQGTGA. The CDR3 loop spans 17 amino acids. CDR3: CASSLTNAGGSTGELFF. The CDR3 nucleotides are TGTGCCAGCAGCTTAACGAACGCCGGGGGGTCCACCGGGGAGCTGTTTTTT. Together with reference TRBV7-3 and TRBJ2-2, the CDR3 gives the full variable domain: GAGVSQTPSNKVTEKGKYVELRCDPISGHTALYWYRQSLGQGPEFLIYFQGTGAADDSGLPNDRFFAVRPEGSVSTLKIQRTERGDSAVYLCASSLTNAGGSTGELFFGEGSRLTVL.

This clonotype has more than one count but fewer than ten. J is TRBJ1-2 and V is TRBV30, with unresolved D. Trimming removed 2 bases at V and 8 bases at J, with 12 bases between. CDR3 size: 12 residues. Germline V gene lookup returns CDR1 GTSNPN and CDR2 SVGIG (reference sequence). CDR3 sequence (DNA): TGTGCCTGGAGTCCGTCCGGCTGGGGCTACACCTTC. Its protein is CAWSPSGWGYTF.